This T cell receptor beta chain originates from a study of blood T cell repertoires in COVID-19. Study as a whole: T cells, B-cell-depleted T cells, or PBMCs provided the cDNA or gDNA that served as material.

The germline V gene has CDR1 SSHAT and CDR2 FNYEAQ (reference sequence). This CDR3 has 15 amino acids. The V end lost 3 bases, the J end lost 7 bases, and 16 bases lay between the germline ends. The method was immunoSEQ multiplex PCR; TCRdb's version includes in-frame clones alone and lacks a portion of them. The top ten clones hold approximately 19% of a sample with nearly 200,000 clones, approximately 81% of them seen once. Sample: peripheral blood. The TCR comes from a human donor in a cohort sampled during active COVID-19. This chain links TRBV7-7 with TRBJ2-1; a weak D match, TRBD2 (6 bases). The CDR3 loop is CASSLSQGGRNEQFF. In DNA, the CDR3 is TGTGCCAGCAGCTTGAGTCAGGGAGGCAGAAATGAGCAGTTCTTC.